This T cell receptor (beta chain) was obtained from a study of blood T cells in healthy people across ages. Study context: There was about one barcoded beta molecule captured by template switching per two T cells. Whole-study results and caveats: The study found more naive CD4+ cells and higher diversity in long-lived than aged donors.

Germline V gene lookup returns CDR1 SNHLY and CDR2 FYNNEI. The CDR3 runs to 15 residues. With a J-beta primer mix and a sample-barcoded 5' primer, a second PCR ran about 7 to 11 cycles. TCRdb reanalysed the 5' RACE reads using MiXCR and keeps one entry per CDR3 protein. The table lists 700,000 to 900,000 distinct CDR3 sequences, approximately 24% of them singletons. Concerning this clonotype: As yet, its antigen is unknown.

The sample was also linked to a second study, of T cells of mothers and their children. That work states: The people who donated were a few healthy Caucasian mothers and their six children. Thymic selection molds TCR recombination output in a comparable way in related and unrelated pairs.

This chain links TRBV2 with TRBJ2-7; 7 positions agree with TRBD1. The DNA end is a closer match to TRBJ2-1, so the J assignment may be wrong. This clonotype was obtained from a boy between 10 and 17 years old in good health. The sequenced sample was blood. CDR3 loop: CASSEDRSGYNEQFF. CDR3 DNA sequence: TGTGCCAGCAGCGAGGACAGGTCGGGGTACAATGAGCAGTTCTTC.